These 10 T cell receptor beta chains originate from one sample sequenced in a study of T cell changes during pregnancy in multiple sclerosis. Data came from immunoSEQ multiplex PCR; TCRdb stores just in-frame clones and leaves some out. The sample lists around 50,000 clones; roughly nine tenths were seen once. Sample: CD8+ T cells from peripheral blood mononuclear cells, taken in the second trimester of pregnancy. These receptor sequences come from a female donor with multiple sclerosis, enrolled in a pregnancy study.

The chain's CDR3 is CASSFLAGGRDEQYF. The CDR3 bases are TGTGCCAGCAGTTTCCTAGCGGGGGGTCGGGACGAGCAGTACTTC. The J gene is TRBJ2-7, the V gene TRBV11-2; 11 bases agree with TRBD2. The length of the CDR3 is 15 residues. Germline V CDR1 and CDR2: SGHAT, FQNNGV. Germline trimming cut 6 bases from V and 5 bases from J; bases unmatched to any gene: 9.

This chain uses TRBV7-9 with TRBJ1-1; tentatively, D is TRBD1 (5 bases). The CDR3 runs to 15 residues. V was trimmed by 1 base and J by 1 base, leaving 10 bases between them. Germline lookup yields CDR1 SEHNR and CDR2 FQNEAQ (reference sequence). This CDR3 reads CASSLVVGQNTEAFF. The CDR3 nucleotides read TGTGCCAGCAGCTTAGTTGTTGGACAGAACACTGAAGCTTTCTTT.

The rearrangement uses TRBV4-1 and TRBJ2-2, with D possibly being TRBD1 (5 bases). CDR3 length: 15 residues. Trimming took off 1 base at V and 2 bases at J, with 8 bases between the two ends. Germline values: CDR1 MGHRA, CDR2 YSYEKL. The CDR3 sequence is CASSQGGFNTGELFF. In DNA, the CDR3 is TGCGCCAGCAGCCAAGGGGGCTTCAACACCGGGGAGCTGTTTTTT.

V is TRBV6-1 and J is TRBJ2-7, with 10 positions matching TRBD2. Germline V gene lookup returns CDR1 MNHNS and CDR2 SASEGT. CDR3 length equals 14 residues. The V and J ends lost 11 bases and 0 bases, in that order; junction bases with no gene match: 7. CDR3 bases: TGTGCCGGAGCCTCTAGCGGGGGCTCCTACGAGCAGTACTTC. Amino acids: CAGASSGGSYEQYF.

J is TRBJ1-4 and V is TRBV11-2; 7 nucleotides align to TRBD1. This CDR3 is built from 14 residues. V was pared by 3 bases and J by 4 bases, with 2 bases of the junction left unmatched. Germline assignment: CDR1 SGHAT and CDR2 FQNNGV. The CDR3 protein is CASSLTGINEKLFF. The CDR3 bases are TGTGCCAGCAGCTTGACAGGGATTAATGAAAAACTGTTTTTT.

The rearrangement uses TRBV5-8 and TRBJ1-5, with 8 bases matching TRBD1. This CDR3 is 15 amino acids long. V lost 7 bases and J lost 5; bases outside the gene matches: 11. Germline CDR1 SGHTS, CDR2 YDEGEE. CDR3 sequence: CASATGQGVDQPQHF. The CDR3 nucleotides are TGTGCCAGCGCTACCGGACAGGGTGTAGATCAGCCCCAGCATTTT.

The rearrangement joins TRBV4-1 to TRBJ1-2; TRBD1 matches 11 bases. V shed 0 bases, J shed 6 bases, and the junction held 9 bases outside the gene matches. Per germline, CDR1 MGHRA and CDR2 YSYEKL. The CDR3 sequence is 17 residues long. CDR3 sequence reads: CASSQDKGGQGADGYTF. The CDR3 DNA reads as TGCGCCAGCAGCCAAGACAAAGGAGGACAGGGGGCAGATGGCTACACCTTC.

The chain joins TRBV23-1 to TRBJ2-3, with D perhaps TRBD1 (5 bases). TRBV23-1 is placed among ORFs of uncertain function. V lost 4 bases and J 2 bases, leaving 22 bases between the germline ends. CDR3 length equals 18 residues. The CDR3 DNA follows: TGCGCCAGCAGTCTTTCGACAGCGACCCAGAGATCCACAGATACGCAGTATTTT. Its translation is CASSLSTATQRSTDTQYF.

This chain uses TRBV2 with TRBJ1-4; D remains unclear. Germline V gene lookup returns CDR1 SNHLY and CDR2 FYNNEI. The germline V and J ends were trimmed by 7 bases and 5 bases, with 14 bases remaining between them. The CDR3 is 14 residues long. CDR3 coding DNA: TGTGCCAGCATGCGACGACTAGGGAATGAAAAACTGTTTTTT. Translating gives CASMRRLGNEKLFF.

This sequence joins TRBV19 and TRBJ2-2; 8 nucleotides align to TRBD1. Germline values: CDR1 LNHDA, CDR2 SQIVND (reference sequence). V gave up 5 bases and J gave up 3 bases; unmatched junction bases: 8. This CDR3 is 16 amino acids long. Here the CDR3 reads CASSPGQEGHTGELFF. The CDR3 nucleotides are TGTGCCAGTAGTCCGGGACAGGAAGGTCACACCGGGGAGCTGTTTTTT.